The rows below give T cell receptor beta chains drawn from one sample of a study of T-cell memory formation after mild COVID-19. TCRdb reprocessed the 5' RACE reads via MiXCR and lists one record per CDR3 protein. The table includes roughly 86,000 distinct CDR3 sequences, less than 15% detected once. Sample: PBMCs or a T cell subset sorted from them (not recorded which). These receptors all stem from an adult woman who had mild COVID-19 (a few samples of this study predate the infection). Cell type and time point are not known. Both conserved end residues are part of each CDR3. The D gene is left open where the match is weak. Clone size is given for some rows only: seen once, a few or many times, or a class if the clone is expanded.

-	TRBV20-1	TRBJ1-2	-	CSARKDNHGYTF	TGCAGTGCAAGAAAGGACAACCATGGCTACACCTTC
-	TRBV12-3/TRBV12-4	TRBJ2-5	-	CASSYGSWAGSFGETQYF	TGTGCCAGCAGTTATGGTAGTTGGGCCGGGAGTTTCGGAGAGACCCAGTACTTC
-	TRBV7-9	TRBJ2-3	-	CASSPRLITDTQYF	TGTGCCAGCAGCCCGAGACTTATAACAGATACGCAGTATTTT
-	TRBV7-9	TRBJ1-5	TRBD1	CASSRDREVGHPQHF	TGTGCCAGCAGCCGTGACAGGGAAGTGGGCCATCCCCAGCATTTT
-	TRBV7-2	TRBJ1-1	-	CASSLGATKAFF	TGTGCCAGCAGCTTAGGCGCGACGAAAGCTTTCTTT
few	TRBV24-1	TRBJ2-1	TRBD2	CATSELTSGNEQFF	TGTGCCACCAGTGAATTAACTAGCGGGAATGAGCAGTTCTTC
-	TRBV7-2	TRBJ2-3	TRBD2	CASSLAPGLAGADTQYF	TGTGCCAGCAGCTTAGCGCCGGGACTAGCGGGAGCCGATACGCAGTATTTT
-	TRBV27	TRBJ2-7	-	CASGTGFYEQYF	TGTGCCAGCGGTACAGGATTCTACGAGCAGTACTTC
-	TRBV12-3/TRBV12-4	TRBJ2-7	-	CASSLGGEIPYEQYF	TGTGCCAGCAGTTTAGGGGGGGAGATCCCCTACGAGCAGTACTTC
-	TRBV9	TRBJ1-1	TRBD1	CASSVDSGQGVYGAFF	TGTGCCAGCAGCGTAGATTCCGGACAGGGAGTCTACGGAGCTTTCTTT
many	TRBV4-3	TRBJ2-1	TRBD2	CASSQQTSGSYNEQFF	TGCGCCAGCAGCCAACAGACTAGCGGGAGCTACAATGAGCAGTTCTTC
many	TRBV2	TRBJ2-5	-	CASSEVSGETQYF	TGTGCCAGCAGTGAGGTCTCAGGAGAGACCCAGTACTTC
-	TRBV20-1	TRBJ2-7	TRBD1	CSADIPGQGVTYEQYF	TGCAGTGCTGATATACCGGGACAGGGGGTTACCTACGAGCAGTACTTC
-	TRBV7-8	TRBJ2-7	-	CASSPGWDEQYF	TGTGCCAGCAGCCCCGGGTGGGACGAGCAGTACTTC
-	TRBV18	TRBJ2-7	TRBD2	CASSPPETSFYEQYF	TGTGCCAGCTCACCACCAGAGACTAGCTTTTACGAGCAGTACTTC
-	TRBV7-3	TRBJ2-2	-	CASSSQAGRAGELFF	TGTGCCAGCAGCTCCCAGGCGGGGCGAGCGGGGGAGCTGTTTTTT
-	TRBV7-8	TRBJ1-1	-	CASSPLLVGGDTEAFF	TGTGCCAGCAGCCCTCTCTTGGTGGGGGGGGACACTGAAGCTTTCTTT
-	TRBV7-2	TRBJ1-2	TRBD1	CASRRPGQGAQGYTF	TGTGCCAGCAGACGCCCGGGACAGGGGGCTCAGGGCTACACCTTC
-	TRBV7-9	TRBJ2-5	-	CASSEFGTQETQYF	TGTGCCAGCAGCGAATTTGGCACACAAGAGACCCAGTACTTC
-	TRBV4-1	TRBJ2-7	-	CASSQEDRPVYEQYF	TGCGCCAGCAGCCAAGAAGACAGGCCAGTATACGAGCAGTACTTC
few	TRBV12-3/TRBV12-4	TRBJ2-3	-	CASSQMDTQYF	TGTGCCAGCAGTCAAATGGATACGCAGTATTTT
-	TRBV7-9	TRBJ2-7	-	CASSSKDSYEQYF	TGTGCCAGCAGCTCCAAAGACTCCTACGAGCAGTACTTC
-	TRBV12-3/TRBV12-4	TRBJ2-3	TRBD1	CASSDRGGGTDTQYF	TGTGCCAGCAGTGACAGGGGAGGAGGCACAGATACGCAGTATTTT
few	TRBV19	TRBJ2-1	-	CASSVDAHNEQFF	TGTGCCAGTAGTGTTGACGCCCACAATGAGCAGTTCTTC
few	TRBV12-3/TRBV12-4	TRBJ1-2	-	CASSSPGPTYGYTF	TGTGCCAGCAGTTCCCCGGGACCAACTTATGGCTACACCTTC
many	TRBV7-9	TRBJ2-3	-	CASSLVVSPDTQYF	TGTGCCAGCAGCTTAGTGGTTAGCCCAGATACGCAGTATTTT
-	TRBV2	TRBJ2-7	-	CASSVSGVGSYEQYF	TGTGCCAGCAGTGTGTCAGGGGTAGGTTCCTACGAGCAGTACTTC
few	TRBV12-3/TRBV12-4	TRBJ2-2	TRBD1	CASSLATGTGAGELFF	TGTGCCAGCAGTTTAGCCACCGGGACAGGGGCCGGGGAGCTGTTTTTT
-	TRBV7-9	TRBJ2-2	-	CASSFGGGELFF	TGTGCCAGCAGCTTTGGCGGCGGGGAGCTGTTTTTT
few	TRBV5-4	TRBJ2-3	-	CASSLDGIGGAVPDTQYF	TGTGCCAGCAGCTTGGATGGAATTGGGGGGGCCGTGCCAGATACGCAGTATTTT
-	TRBV13	TRBJ2-5	-	CASSLGTRETQYF	TGTGCCAGCAGCTTAGGGACACGAGAGACCCAGTACTTC
few	TRBV12-3/TRBV12-4	TRBJ2-7	TRBD1	CASTPGQGRYEQYF	TGTGCCAGCACCCCGGGACAGGGGCGCTACGAGCAGTACTTC
-	TRBV5-1	TRBJ2-7	-	CASSLVDKVYEQYF	TGCGCCAGCAGCTTGGTGGACAAGGTCTACGAGCAGTACTTC
few	TRBV15	TRBJ2-3	-	CATSRDLTGGTDTQYF	TGTGCCACCAGCAGAGATCTTACGGGGGGCACAGATACGCAGTATTTT
few	TRBV7-6	TRBJ2-1	-	CASSQDSSGSYNEQFF	TGTGCCAGCAGCCAAGACTCCTCTGGCTCCTACAATGAGCAGTTCTTC
many	TRBV12-3/TRBV12-4	TRBJ2-7	-	CASSLSAAYEQYF	TGTGCCAGCAGTTTATCAGCAGCCTACGAGCAGTACTTC
few	TRBV27	TRBJ2-7	TRBD1	CASSSLPDRDHEQYF	TGTGCCAGCAGTTCTCTCCCGGACAGGGACCACGAGCAGTACTTC
-	TRBV20-1	TRBJ2-7	-	CSAIPGDRSYEQYF	TGCAGTGCTATCCCCGGGGACCGCTCCTACGAGCAGTACTTC
-	TRBV7-9	TRBJ2-2	-	CATPRSTGELFF	TGTGCCACCCCTAGGTCTACCGGGGAGCTGTTTTTT
-	TRBV19	TRBJ2-2	-	CASSMRGSENTGELFF	TGTGCCAGTAGTATGAGGGGGAGTGAGAACACCGGGGAGCTGTTTTTT
-	TRBV4-2	TRBJ2-2	TRBD1	CASSQEGTGSLGAGELFF	TGTGCCAGCAGCCAAGAAGGGACAGGGTCTTTAGGTGCCGGGGAGCTGTTTTTT
few	TRBV11-3	TRBJ1-3	-	CASSTYRDSGNTIYF	TGTGCCAGCAGCACGTACAGGGATTCTGGAAACACCATATATTTT
-	TRBV7-9	TRBJ2-1	TRBD2	CASSQLAGGGNEQFF	TGTGCCAGCAGCCAACTAGCGGGAGGGGGCAATGAGCAGTTCTTC
many	TRBV20-1	TRBJ2-1	-	CSVEGPYNEQFF	TGCAGTGTAGAGGGTCCCTACAATGAGCAGTTCTTC
few	TRBV11-2	TRBJ2-7	TRBD2	CASSLVAGGPNYEQYF	TGTGCCAGCAGCTTAGTCGCGGGAGGGCCGAACTACGAGCAGTACTTC
-	TRBV7-9	TRBJ2-7	-	CASSHTLSRDEQYF	TGTGCCAGCAGTCACACACTAAGCAGGGACGAGCAGTACTTC
-	TRBV7-9	TRBJ2-1	TRBD1	CASSRAGGNEQFF	TGTGCCAGCAGCAGGGCAGGGGGCAATGAGCAGTTCTTC
few	TRBV21-1	TRBJ2-3	-	CASTRRFSTDTQYF	TGTGCCAGCACACGACGGTTTAGCACAGATACGCAGTATTTT
-	TRBV3-1	TRBJ1-1	TRBD1	CASSQGGTVKEAFF	TGTGCCAGCAGCCAAGGCGGGACAGTCAAGGAAGCTTTCTTT
-	TRBV4-1	TRBJ2-7	-	CASSQDGYEQYF	TGCGCCAGCAGCCAAGATGGGTACGAGCAGTACTTC
few	TRBV19	TRBJ2-1	-	CASNSGREQFF	TGTGCCAGTAACTCTGGGCGAGAGCAGTTCTTC
few	TRBV4-3	TRBJ1-1	-	CASSQESAMNTEAFF	TGCGCCAGCAGCCAAGAATCAGCCATGAACACTGAAGCTTTCTTT
few	TRBV9	TRBJ2-7	-	CASSFTTAAGRYEQYF	TGTGCCAGCAGCTTCACGACCGCGGCAGGGCGCTACGAGCAGTACTTC